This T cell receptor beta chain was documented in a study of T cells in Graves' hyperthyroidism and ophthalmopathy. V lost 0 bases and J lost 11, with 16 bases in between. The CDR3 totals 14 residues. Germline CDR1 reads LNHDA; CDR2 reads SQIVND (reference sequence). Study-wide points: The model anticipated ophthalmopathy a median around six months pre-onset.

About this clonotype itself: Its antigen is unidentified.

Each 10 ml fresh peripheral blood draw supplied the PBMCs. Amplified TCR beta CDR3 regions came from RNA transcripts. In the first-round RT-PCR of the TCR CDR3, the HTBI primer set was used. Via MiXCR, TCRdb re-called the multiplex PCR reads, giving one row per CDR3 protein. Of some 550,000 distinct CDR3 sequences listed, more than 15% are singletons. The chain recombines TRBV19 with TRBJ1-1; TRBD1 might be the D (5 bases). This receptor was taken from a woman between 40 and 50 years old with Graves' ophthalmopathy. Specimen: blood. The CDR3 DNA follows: TGTGCCAGTAGTATAGAGTGGGCAGGGATGGCTGCTTTCTTT. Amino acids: CASSIEWAGMAAFF.